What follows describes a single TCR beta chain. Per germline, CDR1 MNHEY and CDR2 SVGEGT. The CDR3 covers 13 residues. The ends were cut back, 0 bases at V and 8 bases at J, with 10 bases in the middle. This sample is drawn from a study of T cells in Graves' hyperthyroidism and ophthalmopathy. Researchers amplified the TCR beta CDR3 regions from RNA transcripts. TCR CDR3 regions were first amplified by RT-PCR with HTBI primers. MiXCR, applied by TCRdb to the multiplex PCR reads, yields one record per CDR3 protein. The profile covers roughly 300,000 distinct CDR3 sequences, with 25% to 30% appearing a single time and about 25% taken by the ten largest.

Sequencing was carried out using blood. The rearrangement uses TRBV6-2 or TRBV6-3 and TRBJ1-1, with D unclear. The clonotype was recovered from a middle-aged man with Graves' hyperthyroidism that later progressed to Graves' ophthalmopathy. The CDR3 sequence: CASSYSAEGEAFF. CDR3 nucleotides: TGTGCCAGCAGTTACTCGGCAGAAGGGGAAGCTTTCTTT.